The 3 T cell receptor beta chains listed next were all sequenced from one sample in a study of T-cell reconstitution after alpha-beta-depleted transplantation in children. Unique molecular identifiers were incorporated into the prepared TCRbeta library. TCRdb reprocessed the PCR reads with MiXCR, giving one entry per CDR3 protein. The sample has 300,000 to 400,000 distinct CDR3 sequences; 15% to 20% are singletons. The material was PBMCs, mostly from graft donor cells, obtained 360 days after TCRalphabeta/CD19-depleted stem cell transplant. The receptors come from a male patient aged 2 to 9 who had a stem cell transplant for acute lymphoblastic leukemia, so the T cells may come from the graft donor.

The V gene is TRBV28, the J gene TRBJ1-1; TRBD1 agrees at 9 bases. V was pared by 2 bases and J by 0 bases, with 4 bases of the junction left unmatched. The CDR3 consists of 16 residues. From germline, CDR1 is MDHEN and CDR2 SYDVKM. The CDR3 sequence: CASSLVGTGLNTEAFF. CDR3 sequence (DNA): TGTGCCAGCAGTTTAGTCGGGACAGGGTTGAACACTGAAGCTTTCTTT.

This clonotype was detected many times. The CDR3 protein is CASSFSRAYEQYF. In DNA, the CDR3 is TGTGCCAGCAGCTTCTCCCGAGCCTACGAGCAGTACTTC. The chain uses TRBV7-6 and TRBJ2-7; D is undetermined. This CDR3 has 13 amino acids. From germline, CDR1 is SGHVS and CDR2 FNYEAQ. The germline V and J ends were trimmed by 3 bases and 2 bases, with 8 bases remaining between them.

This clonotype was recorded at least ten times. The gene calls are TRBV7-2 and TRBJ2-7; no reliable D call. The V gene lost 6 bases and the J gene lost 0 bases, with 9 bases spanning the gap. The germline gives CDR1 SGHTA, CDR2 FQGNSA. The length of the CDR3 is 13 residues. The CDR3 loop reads CASSSSHSYEQYF. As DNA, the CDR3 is TGTGCCAGCAGTTCCTCCCACTCCTACGAGCAGTACTTC.